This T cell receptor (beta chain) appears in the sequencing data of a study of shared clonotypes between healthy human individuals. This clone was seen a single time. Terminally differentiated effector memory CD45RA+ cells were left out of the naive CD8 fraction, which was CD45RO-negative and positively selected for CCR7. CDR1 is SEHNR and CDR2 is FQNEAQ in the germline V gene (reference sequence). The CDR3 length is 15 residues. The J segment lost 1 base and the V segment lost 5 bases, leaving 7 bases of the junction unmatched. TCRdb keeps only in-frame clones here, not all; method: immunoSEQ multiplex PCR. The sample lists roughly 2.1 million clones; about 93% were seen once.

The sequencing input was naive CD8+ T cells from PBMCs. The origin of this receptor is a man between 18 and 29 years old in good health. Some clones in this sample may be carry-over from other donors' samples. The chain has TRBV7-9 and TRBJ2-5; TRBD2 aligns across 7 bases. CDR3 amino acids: CASSRRLAVQETQYF. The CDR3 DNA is TGTGCCAGCAGCCGTCGACTAGCAGTCCAAGAGACCCAGTACTTC.